This T cell receptor (beta chain) was found in a study of cytomegalovirus exposure and HLA in healthy donors. Study-wide results and limits: It was approximately 150 TCR beta chains that were listed as cytomegalovirus-associated.

In the case of this clone: Its antigen is still unknown.

Produced via immunoSEQ multiplex PCR; TCRdb's table is partial and in-frame only. The repertoire consists of approximately 300,000 clones, with approximately 86% occurring once and the leading ten covering roughly 1.2%. This sequence was found in a woman in her 30s in good health and CMV-seropositive. The sample consisted of PBMCs.

This CDR3 is CASTEEATLNQPQHF. The CDR3 nucleotides read TGCGCCAGCACCGAAGAGGCAACCTTAAATCAGCCCCAGCATTTT. The chain has TRBV4-1 and TRBJ1-5; no definite D call. The CDR3 length is 15 residues. V was clipped by 7 bases and J by 4 bases, with 17 bases between them. Germline CDR1 MGHRA, CDR2 YSYEKL.